The entry below gives a single TCR beta chain sequence along with its context. The specificity of this receptor is unknown. No much larger clonotype is one base removed from it; base qualities were not supplied. In light of the paper, this sample's time point label describes: newly diagnosed GD, antithyroid drugs for less than 3 months. RNA was extracted from PBMCs in TRIzol for both TCR sequencing and RNA sequencing. The diagnosis of Graves' disease was made according to American Thyroid Association guidelines. Recruitment of patients was carried out at an endocrinology department in Xi'an, China. Each patient gave around 9 milliliters of peripheral blood, collected in an EDTA anticoagulant tube. Ficoll Paque Plus density gradient separation was used to isolate PBMCs, and no further T cell sorting was performed. An Agilent 2100 Bioanalyzer and agarose gel were used to assess RNA quality, and a NanoDrop 2000 was used to measure RNA concentration.

This record belongs to a study of regulatory T cells in long-lasting Graves disease (dated by TCRdb to the early 2020s). The study in broad terms: In the newly diagnosed Graves' disease group, patients had been taking antithyroid drugs for less than 3 months. A total of roughly 35 samples were covered by TCR sequencing, comprising around 13 persistent and around 20 newly diagnosed Graves' disease patients. Peripheral blood TCR sequencing and RNA sequencing compared persistent Graves' disease patients with newly diagnosed Graves' disease patients. The study was conducted in China and was registered as a clinical trial. General conclusions and limits of the study: Persistent patients shared more public clonotypes among themselves (around 2,500) than newly diagnosed patients did (about 970). The study examined only peripheral blood because the primary lesion, thyroid tissue, could not be accessed. TRBV28, TRBJ1-2 and TRBJ2-5 were preferentially used in persistent disease, while TRBV20-1 and TRBJ2-1 were favored in newly diagnosed disease. The authors noted that the small sample size was a limitation that may lower accuracy. Sequencing and analysis were restricted to the TCR beta chain. Lower TCR Shannon entropy and fewer highly expanded clones were observed in persistent Graves' disease patients than in newly diagnosed patients, which suggested clonal expansion.

Libraries were constructed by multiplex PCR. Instrument used: Illumina HiSeq 4000. TCR beta libraries were built with iRepertoire HTBI primers and Arm-PCR amplification of CDR3 regions. Before sequencing, the PCR products went through gel purification. In the paper's pipeline: Gene usage analysis of CDR3 amino acid clonotypes relied on the 60 or so TRBV and 13 to 15 TRBJ segments identified across samples. COPE and FqMerger were used to merge the filtered high-quality paired reads into contigs. BLAST was used to align contigs to IMGT TRBV, TRBD and TRBJ reference genes, with CDR3 defined following IMGT. Any clonotype with a frequency above 0.1% was counted as a highly expanded clone. Repertoire diversity was measured by Shannon entropy, and V-J evenness by the Gini coefficient. Public clonotypes were defined as clonotypes shared by more than one individual. Starting from the raw public reads, TCRdb applied fastp trimming at Q25, assembled clones with MiXCR and retained in-frame beta chains. Each entry is one CDR3 protein sequence, shown with its most common DNA and genes. In this record, the V and J calls reflect TCRdb's handling and not the investigators' own analysis. The sample table shows around 480,000 distinct CDR3 sequences, and about 16% are seen once. The ten top clones hold approximately 25% of the sample.

CDR3 length: 14 amino acids, cysteine to phenylalanine. Only CDR3 DNA remains: 42 bases, in frame from the first base. V gives up 5 bases and J gives up 3 bases, and the segment between their germline ends measures 10 bases. Per the germline V gene (reference sequence), MNHEY is the CDR1 and SMNVEV is the CDR2. These data are also associated with another study on T cells in Graves' hyperthyroidism and ophthalmopathy. As the second study states: Stable Graves' hyperthyroidism was defined as no progression to ophthalmopathy during 18 months of follow-up. The hyperthyroidism patients were between 18 and 65 years old and newly diagnosed, with a disease duration of less than 2 months. Any patient with an uncontrolled infection, another autoimmune disease, pregnancy or lactation was excluded. Diagnoses were established on the basis of clinical symptoms, serum thyroxine and TRAb, thyroid ultrasound, and orbital computed tomography. The first round of RT-PCR for the TCR CDR3 was performed with the HTBI primer set and the Qiagen OneStep RT-PCR kit. Most expanded thyroid clonotypes (frequency above 0.001) were also detected in blood, suggesting blood repertoires may reflect thyroid immune responses. Ophthalmopathy was separated from stable hyperthyroidism by a 13 V-J signature model, with around 90% sensitivity and approximately 84% specificity obtained in cross-validation and 80%/75% obtained in testing. In validation, the model predicted progression to ophthalmopathy with approximately 69% sensitivity and 72% to 85% specificity, a median of 6.5 months before onset. A discovery cohort of approximately 97 patients, 43 with Graves' ophthalmopathy and over 55 with stable Graves' hyperthyroidism, was used to find distinguishing TCR V-J signatures. Whether ophthalmopathy could be predicted prospectively was tested in an independent validation cohort made up of under 20 hyperthyroidism patients plus 17 patients who later progressed to ophthalmopathy. The roughly 99 discovery patients were divided at random into training and test sets in a 7:3 ratio. The study also compared thyroid tissue and blood T-cell repertoires from a handful of Graves' hyperthyroidism patients. Following sampling, methimazole starting at 30 mg daily was given to hyperthyroidism patients, and high-dose intravenous methylprednisolone was given to ophthalmopathy patients. A second multiplex PCR round built the libraries, followed by size selection and purification. Paired-end sequencing of the libraries was performed with 100 bp reads on an Illumina HiSeq2000. SOAPnuke was used to process the raw data, removing reads that contained adapters or uncalled bases, had a mean Phred below 15, or lacked an exact match to the constant primer or identifier. COPE v1.2.5 was used to merge high-quality paired reads, and clonotypes were defined as unique nucleotide sequences. Clonotypes were aligned to IMGT TRBV, TRBD and TRBJ reference segments using MiTCR v1.1. Only V-J combinations with frequency above 0.0001, covering about 99% of repertoires, were analysed. A TCS score was defined as the ratio between F50 (clonal expansion) and ExV (chaos), using BLOSUM62-based TCRdist between CDR3 peptides within each V-J. Welch's t-statistics and random forest reduced roughly 530 V-J features to 13, which were used in a naive Bayes classifier (R e1071). Sample size was not statistically predetermined, and investigators were not blinded to group allocation. The paper reports TCR Vbeta CDR3 sequencing of 140 or so peripheral blood samples: some 44 ophthalmopathy, fewer than 85 hyperthyroidism and 17 progressor patients.

The material sequenced was peripheral blood mononuclear cells (PBMCs), taken at new diagnosis, from a patient treated with antithyroid drugs. This chain is built from TRBV27 and TRBJ1-4; the D segment could be TRBD1, given 5 matching bases. This clonotype was obtained from a woman aged 40-65 years with Graves disease. Donor details come from another sample of the same person, matched by shared clones. The bases are TGTGCCAGCAGTCTCTGGGGACCTAATGAAAAACTGTTTTTT. The resulting protein is CASSLWGPNEKLFF.